This entry lists 9 T cell receptor beta chains sequenced from one sample in a study of cytomegalovirus exposure and HLA in healthy donors. Both 60 Vbeta primers and 13 Jbeta primers went into the PCR. The data were produced by immunoSEQ multiplex PCR, yet TCRdb's version contains in-frame clones alone and is incomplete. The repertoire consists of tens of thousands of clones, with more than 75% occurring once and the leading ten covering 9% to 13%. The specimen was PBMCs. Receptors originate from a male donor in good health and CMV-seropositive.

The rearrangement links TRBV19 to TRBJ1-1, with a possible D match to TRBD1 (6 bases). Germline V gives CDR1 LNHDA, CDR2 SQIVND (reference sequence). Trimming left V 10 bases short and J 10 bases short, with 19 bases between. The CDR3 is 12 residues long. DNA of the CDR3: TGTGCCACCAGTGACAGGTACATTGGAGCTTTCTTT. This codes for CATSDRYIGAFF.

V usage is TRBV4-3 and J usage is TRBJ2-5; 8 nucleotides match TRBD2. Germline assignment: CDR1 LGHNA and CDR2 YSLEER. This CDR3 is 17 amino acids long. The ends lost 0 bases at V and 4 bases at J; junction bases unmatched: 10. The CDR3 sequence: CASSQDSGGDLGETQYF. DNA for the CDR3: TGCGCCAGCAGCCAAGATTCCGGGGGGGACCTTGGAGAGACCCAGTACTTC.

This clone was detected a few times. The rearrangement joins TRBV7-2 to TRBJ1-5, with a weak D call TRBD1 (5 bases). V lost 5 bases to trimming and J lost 3 bases, with 14 bases between them. Germline CDR1 is SGHTA and CDR2 is FQGNSA. The CDR3 is 15 amino acids. CDR3 coding DNA: TGTGCCAGCAGCAATTACCCAGGGTCCAATCAGCCCCAGCATTTT. Translated: CASSNYPGSNQPQHF.

About this clone: One junction end does not reproduce the germline sequence, and a read error may be involved. The V call is TRBV25-1, the J call TRBJ2-3; 9 nucleotides match TRBD1. The CDR3 is 17 residues long. Germline V gives CDR1 MGHDK, CDR2 SYGVNS. CDR3 sequence reads: CANSGRQGDRLWDTQYF. Written as DNA, the CDR3 is TGTGCCAACAGTGGAAGACAGGGGGATAGATTGTGGGATACGCAGTATTTT.

The chain carries TRBV27 and TRBJ1-2; unclear D gene. The CDR3 sequence is 15 residues long. V was clipped by 4 bases and J by 5 bases, with 17 bases between them. CDR1 and CDR2 from the germline V gene are MNHEY and SMNVEV (reference sequence). The CDR3 here is CASSSLGSGGYGYTF. The DNA for the CDR3 is TGTGCCAGCAGTTCTTTGGGGTCTGGCGGGTATGGCTACACCTTC.

This chain uses TRBV6-5 with TRBJ1-1; possible D gene TRBD1, 5 bases. The V gene lost 5 bases and the J gene lost 4 bases, with 14 bases spanning the gap. Germline V lookup: CDR1 MNHEY, CDR2 SVGAGI. The CDR3 has 14 amino acids. The CDR3 DNA follows: TGTGCCAGCAGTGAAGGGGTGGGAAGCACTGAAGCTTTCTTT. Its protein product is CASSEGVGSTEAFF.

The chain links TRBV19 to TRBJ2-2; tentative D call: TRBD1 (6 bases). The CDR3 sequence is 16 residues long. CDR1 is LNHDA and CDR2 is SQIVND in the germline V gene (reference sequence). Trimming took 3 bases from V and 6 from J, leaving 17 bases between them. The DNA of the CDR3 is TGTGCCAGTAGTATGTTGGGGGACACCTCGTCCGGGGAGCTGTTTTTT. Protein: CASSMLGDTSSGELFF. The variable domain in full, completed from reference TRBV19 and TRBJ2-2, reads DGGITQSPKYLFRKEGQNVTLSCEQNLNHDAMYWYRQDPGQGLRLIYYSQIVNDFQKGDIAEGYSVSREKKESFPLTVTSAQKNPTAFYLCASSMLGDTSSGELFFGEGSRLTVL.

The rearrangement links TRBV2 to TRBJ2-7; no firm D call. The V end was cut by 9 bases, the J end by 4 bases, with 13 bases between. This CDR3 has 12 amino acids. In germline, CDR1 is SNHLY, CDR2 FYNNEI. CDR3 amino acids: CASPSPRYEQYF. In DNA form, the CDR3 reads TGTGCCAGTCCCTCCCCGCGTTACGAGCAGTACTTC.

This clone appeared once. The V gene is TRBV6-5, the J gene TRBJ1-2, with 8 bases aligning to TRBD1. V was clipped by 6 bases and J by 2 bases; unmatched bases: 2. CDR1 and CDR2 (germline): MNHEY, SVGAGI. There are 13 residues in the CDR3. For the CDR3, the DNA is TGTGCCAGCAGCAGGACAGGGAACTATGGCTACACCTTC. Protein sequence: CASSRTGNYGYTF.